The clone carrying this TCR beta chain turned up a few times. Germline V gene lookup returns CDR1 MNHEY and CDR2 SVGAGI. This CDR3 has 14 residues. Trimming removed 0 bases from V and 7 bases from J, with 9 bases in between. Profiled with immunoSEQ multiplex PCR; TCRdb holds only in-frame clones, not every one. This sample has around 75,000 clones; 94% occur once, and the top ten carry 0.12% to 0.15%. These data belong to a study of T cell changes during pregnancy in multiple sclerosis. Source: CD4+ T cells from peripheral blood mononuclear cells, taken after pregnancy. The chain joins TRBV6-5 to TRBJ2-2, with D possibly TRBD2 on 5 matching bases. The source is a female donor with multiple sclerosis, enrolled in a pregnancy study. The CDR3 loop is CASSYSERIGELFF. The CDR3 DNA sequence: TGTGCCAGCAGTTACTCGGAGCGGATCGGGGAGCTGTTTTTT.